These 27 T cell receptor beta chains were sequenced from one sample in a study of beta chain features in type 1 diabetes. Every isolated RNA sample was fully reverse transcribed, so sequencing captured expressed TCRB transcripts. Assay used: immunoSEQ multiplex PCR; TCRdb lists only in-frame clones, some missing. This sample has roughly 180,000 clones; 7.8% occur once, and the top ten carry around 0.94%. Their antigen targets remain unknown. Points from the study as a whole: Across all four CD4+ subsets, people with type 1 diabetes showed modestly shorter TCRB CDR3s.

The sequencing input was central memory CD4+ T cells from blood. The receptors were sampled from a woman in her thirties or forties with type 1 diabetes.

Many counts were recorded for this clone. The chain has TRBV6-6 and TRBJ1-2; 8 bases align to TRBD1. Trimming took 5 bases from V and 8 from J; bases not matched to a gene: 4. The CDR3 loop spans 12 amino acids. The V gene's germline CDR1 is MNHNY and CDR2 SVGAGI (reference sequence). CDR3 nucleotides: TGTGCCAGCAGTCCGACAGGGGAAGGCTACACCTTC. Translating gives CASSPTGEGYTF.

This clone was seen a few times. V usage is TRBV6-6 and J usage is TRBJ1-2; possible D gene TRBD1, 5 bases. Germline V gives CDR1 MNHNY, CDR2 SVGAGI (reference sequence). V was shortened by 11 bases and J by 3 bases, with 19 bases between the two germline ends. The CDR3 length is 14 residues. The CDR3 coding sequence is TGTGCCGGAAACGGCCAGGGAGGGTACTATGGCTACACCTTC. This sequence encodes CAGNGQGGYYGYTF.

This clone was seen a handful of times. V and J are TRBV28 and TRBJ1-3; D perhaps matches TRBD1 (6 bases). Trimming removed 4 bases from V and 6 bases from J, with 16 bases in between. CDR3 length: 15 amino acids. The germline gives CDR1 MDHEN, CDR2 SYDVKM. CDR3 nucleotide sequence: TGTGCCAGCAGTTATCGATCAGGGGAATTAAACACCATATATTTT. This codes for CASSYRSGELNTIYF.

About this clone: Within the sample, other DNA sequences also encode this same CDR3. The rearrangement links TRBV5-6 to TRBJ1-2; D is unclear. Germline V CDR1 and CDR2: SGHDT, YYEEEE. The V end lost 4 bases, the J end lost 9 bases, and 10 bases lay between the germline ends. CDR3 length: 11 amino acids. The CDR3 is CASSLQESYTF. The DNA of the CDR3 is TGTGCCAGCAGCCTGCAGGAAAGCTACACCTTC.

This clone was detected only a few times. The V call is TRBV12-5, the J call TRBJ2-5; D is possibly TRBD2 (5 bases). The CDR3 loop spans 12 amino acids. Germline values: CDR1 LGHNT, CDR2 FRNRAP. Trimming cost V 6 bases and J 3 bases, with 8 bases left between them. The CDR3 here is CASGRGEETQYF. The CDR3 nucleotides are TGTGCTAGTGGACGGGGTGAAGAGACCCAGTACTTC.

The CDR3 loop is CASSYSSSSYEQYF. DNA for the CDR3: TGTGCCAGCAGTTACTCGTCGTCCTCCTACGAGCAGTACTTC. The chain employs TRBV6-6 and TRBJ2-7; D is unresolved. Germline values: CDR1 MNHNY, CDR2 SVGAGI (reference sequence). This CDR3 spans 14 amino acids. The V gene lost 0 bases and the J gene lost 0 bases, with 6 bases spanning the gap.

This clone has only a few counts. J is TRBJ2-3 and V is TRBV29-1; unclear D gene. The CDR3 is made up of 11 amino acids. V lost 3 bases, J lost 6 bases, and 7 bases lay in between. The germline CDR1 and CDR2 sequences are SQVTM and ANQGSEA. Written as DNA, the CDR3 is TGCAGCGTTGATTTGAGGGATACGCAGTATTTT. This sequence encodes CSVDLRDTQYF.

This clone turned up a few times. At one end the junction does not follow the germline gene, possibly because of a read error. The CDR3, as DNA: TGCTCCTCTCGGAGGGCGGTTAGCACAGATACGCAGTATTTT. Its translation is CSSRRAVSTDTQYF. The chain uses TRBV14 and TRBJ2-3, with TRBD2 as a possible D gene (6 bases). CDR1 SGHDN and CDR2 FVKESK come from the germline V gene. This CDR3 comprises 14 residues.

The chain couples TRBV5-8 to TRBJ1-2; D gene unclear. The CDR3 extends over 13 amino acids. Germline loops: CDR1 SGHTS, CDR2 YDEGEE. V shed 1 base and J shed 7 bases, with 11 bases lying between them. CDR3 sequence: CASSLTRRSGYTF. CDR3 in DNA: TGTGCCAGCAGCTTGACCCGACGGAGTGGCTACACCTTC.

This clone turned up a few times. The gene calls are TRBV19 and TRBJ2-3; TRBD2 matches at 14 bases. Looked up from germline, CDR1 is LNHDA and CDR2 is SQIVND (reference sequence). Trimming at V came to 6 bases and at J to 5 bases, leaving 7 bases not matched to a gene. CDR3 length equals 16 residues. DNA for the CDR3: TGTGCCAGTAGCCGGACTAGCGGGAGGTTGAGAGATACGCAGTATTTT. Translating gives CASSRTSGRLRDTQYF. Full variable domain (rest looked up from reference TRBV19 and TRBJ2-3): DGGITQSPKYLFRKEGQNVTLSCEQNLNHDAMYWYRQDPGQGLRLIYYSQIVNDFQKGDIAEGYSVSREKKESFPLTVTSAQKNPTAFYLCASSRTSGRLRDTQYFGPGTRLTVL.

This clone was seen at least ten times. The chain carries TRBV7-9 and TRBJ2-5; 8 bases align to TRBD2. Germline V lookup: CDR1 SEHNR, CDR2 FQNEAQ (reference sequence). J gave up 5 bases and V 4 bases, and 12 bases lay outside the gene matches. The CDR3 loop spans 16 amino acids. The CDR3 DNA reads TGTGCCAGCAGCTCCCTTGGAGCGGGAGATCTGGAGACCCAGTACTTC. Protein sequence: CASSSLGAGDLETQYF.

V usage is TRBV28 and J usage is TRBJ2-1; tentative D call: TRBD2 (5 bases). The CDR3 runs to 14 residues. The germline CDR1 and CDR2 sequences are MDHEN and SYDVKM. The V end lost 3 bases, the J end lost 4 bases, and 10 bases lay between the germline ends. The CDR3: CASSFDQRYNEQFF. CDR3 in DNA: TGTGCCAGCAGTTTCGACCAGCGGTACAATGAGCAGTTCTTC.

There are a few counts of this clone. The CDR3 here is CASRTDSTGNTIYF. The CDR3 DNA reads TGTGCCAGCAGGACTGACAGTACTGGAAACACCATATATTTT. The chain uses TRBV7-9 and TRBJ1-3; TRBD1 might be the D (5 bases). Germline CDR1 is SEHNR and CDR2 is FQNEAQ (reference sequence). The CDR3 covers 14 residues. The ends were cut back, 6 bases at V and 2 bases at J, with 11 bases in the middle.

The chain couples TRBV18 to TRBJ1-1; 7 bases align to TRBD1. From germline, CDR1 is KGHSH and CDR2 LQKENI. The CDR3 covers 15 residues. V was pared by 3 bases and J by 4 bases, with 8 bases of the junction left unmatched. For the CDR3, the DNA is TGTGCCAGCTCACCGGGGCAGGGGGGATTCACTGAAGCTTTCTTT. It yields the protein CASSPGQGGFTEAFF. The variable domain in full, completed from reference TRBV18 and TRBJ1-1, reads NAGVMQNPRHLVRRRGQEARLRCSPMKGHSHVYWYRQLPEEGLKFMVYLQKENIIDESGMPKERFSAEFPKEGPSILRIQQVVRGDSAAYFCASSPGQGGFTEAFFGQGTRLTVV.

The chain uses TRBV5-4 and TRBJ1-1, with D possibly TRBD1 on 6 matching bases. The germline V gene has CDR1 SGHNT and CDR2 YYREEE (reference sequence). There are 15 residues in the CDR3. Trimming took 1 base from V and 7 from J, leaving 17 bases between them. As DNA, the CDR3 is TGTGCCAGCAGCTTGAATAGGGGGACACGGGGTGAAGCTTTCTTT. As protein: CASSLNRGTRGEAFF.

The chain links TRBV5-1 to TRBJ1-4, with 12 bases identical to TRBD1. V dropped 0 bases and J dropped 7; count of bases not matched to a gene: 1. The germline V gene has CDR1 SGHRS and CDR2 YFSETQ. The CDR3 totals 15 residues. The CDR3 region has the DNA TGCGCCAGCAGCTTGGGGGACAGGGGGCGTGAAAAACTGTTTTTT. Translated, it gives CASSLGDRGREKLFF.

This clone occurred a few times. The rearrangement uses TRBV5-1 and TRBJ2-1; 8 bases fit TRBD2. The ends lost 2 bases at V and 7 bases at J; junction bases unmatched: 8. Per germline, CDR1 SGHRS and CDR2 YFSETQ. The CDR3 runs 15 residues. As DNA, the CDR3 is TGCGCCAGCAGCTTCGCGGGGGGAAGGGAGAATGAGCAGTTCTTC. It encodes CASSFAGGRENEQFF.

This chain uses TRBV5-1 with TRBJ2-1; the match to TRBD2 covers 15 bases. CDR3 size: 17 residues. V trimming: 4 bases; J trimming: 5 bases; junction bases outside the gene matches: 7. The germline gives CDR1 SGHRS, CDR2 YFSETQ. CDR3 DNA sequence: TGCGCCAGCAGCGTCTCCGGGACTAGCGGGGGGAACAATGAGCAGTTCTTC. Translated, it gives CASSVSGTSGGNNEQFF.

This clone was recorded many times. The chain carries TRBV19 and TRBJ2-2, with D possibly being TRBD1 (6 bases). Germline V gene data show CDR1 as LNHDA and CDR2 as SQIVND (reference sequence). The CDR3 extends over 15 amino acids. With 3 bases removed from V and 1 base from J, the gap between germline ends came to 9 bases. The CDR3 DNA is TGTGCCAGTAGTATCAAGACAGGGAACACCGGGGAGCTGTTTTTT. This encodes CASSIKTGNTGELFF.

The chain uses TRBV7-2 and TRBJ1-5; D gene ambiguous. The V gene lost 4 bases and the J gene lost 2 bases, with 12 bases spanning the gap. The CDR3 extends over 15 amino acids. Per the germline V gene, CDR1 is SGHTA and CDR2 is FQGNSA. CDR3: CASSSLDTGNQPQHF. Here the CDR3 DNA reads TGTGCCAGCAGCTCCTTAGACACTGGCAATCAGCCCCAGCATTTT. The variable domain in full, completed from reference TRBV7-2 and TRBJ1-5, reads GAGVSQSPSNKVTEKGKDVELRCDPISGHTALYWYRQSLGQGLEFLIYFQGNSAPDKSGLPSDRFSAERTGGSVSTLTIQRTQQEDSAVYLCASSSLDTGNQPQHFGDGTRLSIL.

This clone was detected ten times or more. V is TRBV4-3 and J is TRBJ1-1, with 10 bases identical to TRBD1. Germline trimming cut 2 bases from V and 0 bases from J; bases unmatched to any gene: 6. Germline V lookup: CDR1 LGHNA, CDR2 YSLEER. This CDR3 spans 17 amino acids. The CDR3 DNA follows: TGCGCCAGCAGCCAACGGACAGGGGGAAGCATGAACACTGAAGCTTTCTTT. Translating gives CASSQRTGGSMNTEAFF.

This clone was observed at least ten times. CDR3 bases: TGTGCCAGCAGAGCCACTAGTTACAATGAGCAGTTCTTC. The encoded protein is CASRATSYNEQFF. This chain connects TRBV2 to TRBJ2-1, with D possibly TRBD2 on 5 matching bases. Germline values: CDR1 SNHLY, CDR2 FYNNEI. Trimming cost V 6 bases and J 4 bases, with 10 bases left between them. The CDR3 has 13 residues.

Many counts were recorded for this clone. This chain uses TRBV30 with TRBJ1-1; D possibly corresponds to TRBD1 (5 bases). Trimming removed 2 bases from V and 6 bases from J, with 10 bases in between. Germline CDR1 GTSNPN, CDR2 SVGIG (reference sequence). The CDR3 spans 12 residues. The CDR3 sequence is CAWSNTGAEAFF. The CDR3 DNA follows: TGTGCCTGGAGTAACACGGGGGCTGAAGCTTTCTTT.

V is TRBV5-1 and J is TRBJ1-1; D not resolved. The V gene's germline CDR1 is SGHRS and CDR2 YFSETQ. The CDR3 consists of 14 residues. V was shortened by 0 bases and J by 7 bases, with 13 bases between the two germline ends. The CDR3 is CASSLVRQEDEAFF. CDR3 DNA: TGCGCCAGCAGCTTGGTACGCCAGGAAGATGAAGCTTTCTTT.

The chain carries TRBV5-4 and TRBJ2-1, with a tentative D call TRBD2 (6 bases). V shed 0 bases and J shed 7 bases, with 11 bases lying between them. This CDR3 region has 14 residues. Germline CDR1 reads SGHNT; CDR2 reads YYREEE (reference sequence). The CDR3 spells CASSLANRENEQFF. In nucleotides, the CDR3 is TGTGCCAGCAGCTTGGCCAATCGGGAGAATGAGCAGTTCTTC.

The chain couples TRBV29-1 to TRBJ1-1; D possibly corresponds to TRBD1 (5 bases). Trimming took 6 bases from V and 4 from J, leaving 15 bases between them. Germline V gene sequence: CDR1 SQVTM, CDR2 ANQGSEA. This CDR3 comprises 13 residues. The chain's CDR3 is CSVNQGMGTEAFF. The DNA of the CDR3 is TGCAGCGTAAATCAGGGCATGGGCACTGAAGCTTTCTTT.

The chain joins TRBV9 to TRBJ2-2; 7 nucleotides line up with TRBD1. Looked up from germline, CDR1 is SGDLS and CDR2 is YYNGEE. V shed 4 bases, J shed 5 bases, and the junction held 8 bases outside the gene matches. The CDR3 consists of 15 residues. CDR3 sequence (DNA): TGTGCCAGCAGCTTGCAAGGGGGCCTGACCGGGGAGCTGTTTTTT. The encoded protein is CASSLQGGLTGELFF.